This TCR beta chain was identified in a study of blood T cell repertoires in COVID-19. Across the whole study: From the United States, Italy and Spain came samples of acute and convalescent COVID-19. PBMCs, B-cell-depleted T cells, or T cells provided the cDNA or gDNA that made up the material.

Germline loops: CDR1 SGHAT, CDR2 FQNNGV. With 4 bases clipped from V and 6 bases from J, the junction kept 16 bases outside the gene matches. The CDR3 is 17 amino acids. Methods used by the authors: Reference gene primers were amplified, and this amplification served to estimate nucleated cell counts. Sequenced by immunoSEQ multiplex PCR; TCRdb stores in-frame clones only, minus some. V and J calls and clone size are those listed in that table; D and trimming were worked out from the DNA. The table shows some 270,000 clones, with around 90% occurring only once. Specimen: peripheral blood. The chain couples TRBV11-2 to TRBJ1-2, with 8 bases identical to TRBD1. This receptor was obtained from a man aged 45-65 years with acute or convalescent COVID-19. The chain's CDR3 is CASSSEEVAGGAHGYTF. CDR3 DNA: TGTGCCAGCAGCTCAGAAGAGGTGGCAGGGGGCGCCCATGGCTACACCTTC.